Ten or more counts support the clone carrying this T cell receptor beta chain. The antigen is unknown. The entry originates in a study of T-cell memory formation after mild COVID-19. Across the whole study: Clusters were largely donor specific. Overall study results and limits: Chiefly within CM and EM were the contracting CD4+ clones; CD8+ ones were within EMRA. Within pre-infection memory, some responding clones were found, suggesting cross-reactive memory joined.

The CDR3 has 16 residues. The germline CDR1 and CDR2 sequences are SGHNT and YYREEE (reference sequence). V lost 2 bases to trimming and J lost 0 bases, with 11 bases between them. With constant-segment primers, 5'RACE yielded cDNA libraries of TCR alpha and TCR beta that carried sample barcodes and UMIs. TCRdb analysed the 5' RACE reads with MiXCR anew, one entry per CDR3 protein. The sample lists 25,000 to 35,000 distinct CDR3 sequences, under 25% seen once, with more than 1.5% in the top ten. The V gene is TRBV5-4, the J gene TRBJ2-2, with D possibly matching TRBD1 (6 bases). The receptor was isolated from an adult who had mild COVID-19 (a few samples of this study predate the infection). Cell type and time point are not known. Sequencing was performed on PBMCs or a T cell subset sorted from them (not recorded which). The CDR3 DNA reads TGTGCCAGCAGCTTCGGACAGACGACGAACACCGGGGAGCTGTTTTTT. It translates to CASSFGQTTNTGELFF.